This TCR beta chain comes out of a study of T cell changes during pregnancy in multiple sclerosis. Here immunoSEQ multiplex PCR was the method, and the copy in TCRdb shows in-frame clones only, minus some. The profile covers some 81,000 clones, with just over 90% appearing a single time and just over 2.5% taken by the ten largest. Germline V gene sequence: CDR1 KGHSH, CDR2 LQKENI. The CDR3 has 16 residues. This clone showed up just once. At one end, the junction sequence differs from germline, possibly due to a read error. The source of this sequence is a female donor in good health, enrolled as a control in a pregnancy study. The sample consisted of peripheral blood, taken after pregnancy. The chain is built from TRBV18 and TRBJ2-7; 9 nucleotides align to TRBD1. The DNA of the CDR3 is TGTGCCAGCTCCCACAAGCCGGGACAGGGCTCCCACGAGCAGTACTTC. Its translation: CASSHKPGQGSHEQYF.